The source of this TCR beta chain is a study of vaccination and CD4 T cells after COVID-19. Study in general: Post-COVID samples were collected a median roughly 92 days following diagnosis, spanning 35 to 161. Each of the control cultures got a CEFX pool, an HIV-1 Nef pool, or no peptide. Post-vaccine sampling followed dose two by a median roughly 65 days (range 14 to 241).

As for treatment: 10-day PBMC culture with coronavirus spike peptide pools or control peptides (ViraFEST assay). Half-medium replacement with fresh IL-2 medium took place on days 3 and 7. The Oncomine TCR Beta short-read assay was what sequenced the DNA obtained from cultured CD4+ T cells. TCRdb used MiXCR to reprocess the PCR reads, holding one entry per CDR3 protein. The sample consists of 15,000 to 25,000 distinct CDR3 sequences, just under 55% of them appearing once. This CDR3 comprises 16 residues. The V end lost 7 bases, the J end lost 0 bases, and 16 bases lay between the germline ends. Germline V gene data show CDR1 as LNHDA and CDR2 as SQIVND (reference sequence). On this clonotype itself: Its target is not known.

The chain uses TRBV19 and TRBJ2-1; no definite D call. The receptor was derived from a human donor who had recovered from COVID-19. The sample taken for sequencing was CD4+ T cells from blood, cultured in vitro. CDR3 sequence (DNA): TGTGCCAGTACAGGCAGAACAACAAGCTCCTACAATGAGCAGTTCTTC. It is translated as CASTGRTTSSYNEQFF.